This passage covers 11 T cell receptor beta chains from one sample sequenced in a study of vaccination effects on CD4 cells after COVID-19. The repertoire was sequenced with immunoSEQ multiplex PCR; TCRdb's copy has only in-frame clones and lacks some. The data contain around 45,000 clones, 75% to 80% of them singletons. Following 10 days of culture, CD4+ T cells were isolated. Their antigen targets remain unknown. The source was CD4+ T cells from PBMCs cultured without peptide, collected before COVID-19 vaccination. The source is a human donor who had a prior SARS-CoV-2 infection.

V usage is TRBV27 and J usage is TRBJ2-3; D possibly corresponds to TRBD2 (5 bases). Germline assignment: CDR1 MNHEY and CDR2 SMNVEV (reference sequence). The CDR3 totals 17 residues. V was cut by 2 bases and J by 3 bases, with 18 bases left in between. CDR3 in DNA: TGTGCCAGCAGTTTAACCCTGACATATGGGAGAACAGATACGCAGTATTTT. Amino acids: CASSLTLTYGRTDTQYF.

This clone was counted a few times. The rearrangement links TRBV2 to TRBJ2-7; TRBD2 agrees at 7 bases. This CDR3 spans 13 amino acids. The germline gives CDR1 SNHLY, CDR2 FYNNEI. J was trimmed by 3 bases and V by 3 bases; bases with no gene match: 2. The CDR3 DNA is TGTGCCAGCAGTGAGGGAGGGAACTACGAGCAGTACTTC. Its translation: CASSEGGNYEQYF. Full variable domain (missing parts from reference TRBV2 and TRBJ2-7): EPEVTQTPSHQVTQMGQEVILRCVPISNHLYFYWYRQILGQKVEFLVSFYNNEISEKSEIFDDQFSVERPDGSNFTLKIRSTKLEDSAMYFCASSEGGNYEQYFGPGTRLTVT.

V is TRBV5-1 and J is TRBJ2-1; tentative D call: TRBD1 (5 bases). Germline V gives CDR1 SGHRS, CDR2 YFSETQ. The CDR3 contains 13 residues. V lost 4 bases, J lost 9 bases, and 14 bases lay in between. CDR3 DNA: TGCGCCAGCAGCGAAGGATACAGGTCTGAGCAGTTCTTC. Protein product: CASSEGYRSEQFF. The full variable domain, rest sourced from reference TRBV5-1 and TRBJ2-1, is KAGVTQTPRYLIKTRGQQVTLSCSPISGHRSVSWYQQTPGQGLQFLFEYFSETQRNKGNFPGRFSGRQFSNSRSEMNVSTLELGDSALYLCASSEGYRSEQFFGPGTRLTVL.

The V gene is TRBV4-3, the J gene TRBJ2-2; 13 bases agree with TRBD2. J lost 7 bases, V lost 1 base, and 12 bases had no gene match. The CDR3 has 19 residues. CDR1 and CDR2 (germline): LGHNA, YSLEER. CDR3 region: CASSQVLGLAGNRDGELFF. The CDR3, as DNA: TGCGCCAGCAGCCAAGTTCTGGGACTAGCGGGAAATCGCGACGGGGAGCTGTTTTTT.

V usage is TRBV5-1 and J usage is TRBJ2-5; TRBD1 might be the D (7 bases). The germline V and J ends were trimmed by 8 bases and 1 base, with 12 bases remaining between them. The CDR3 runs to 13 residues. Germline CDR1 is SGHRS and CDR2 is YFSETQ. As DNA, the CDR3 is TGCGCCAGTCAGCAGGGGGGCCAAGAGACCCAGTACTTC. It specifies CASQQGGQETQYF.

This sequence joins TRBV4-3 and TRBJ2-5, with TRBD1 as a possible D gene (5 bases). Between the trimmed V and J ends, which lost 1 base and 7 bases, there was a span of 16 bases. This CDR3 contains 15 residues. Germline V gene lookup returns CDR1 LGHNA and CDR2 YSLEER. The CDR3 DNA reads TGCGCCAGCAGCCAAGGGACAAGCCCCCTAGGGACCCAGTACTTC. This translates into CASSQGTSPLGTQYF.

The sample holds a few counts of this clone. The chain recombines TRBV5-5 with TRBJ2-7; D is uncertain. The germline CDR1 and CDR2 sequences are SGHKS and YYEKEE (reference sequence). The germline V and J ends were trimmed by 4 bases and 0 bases, with 8 bases remaining between them. The CDR3 is 13 residues long. The CDR3 nucleotides are TGTGCCAGCAGCAAACGCAGCTCCTACGAGCAGTACTTC. This sequence encodes CASSKRSSYEQYF.

The chain links TRBV6-6 to TRBJ1-4; 7 bases are shared with TRBD1. CDR1 and CDR2 (germline): MNHNY, SVGAGI (reference sequence). CDR3 size: 13 residues. Trimming removed 5 bases from V and 7 bases from J; junction bases left unmatched: 4. CDR3 sequence: CASSQGQLEKLFF. CDR3 sequence (DNA): TGTGCCAGCAGTCAGGGACAGCTTGAAAAACTGTTTTTT.

This chain links TRBV30 with TRBJ2-5; D is ambiguous. CDR3 length: 11 amino acids. Trimming removed 2 bases from V and 4 bases from J, with 5 bases in between. CDR1 is GTSNPN, CDR2 SVGIG, per germline (reference sequence). CDR3 nucleotides: TGTGCCTGGAGTCCGAGAGAGACCCAGTACTTC. It specifies CAWSPRETQYF. Using reference TRBV30 and TRBJ2-5 for the parts outside the CDR3, the full variable domain is SQTIHQWPATLVQPVGSPLSLECTVEGTSNPNLYWYRQAAGRGLQLLFYSVGIGQISSEVPQNLSASRPQDRQFILSSKKLLLSDSGFYLCAWSPRETQYFGPGTRLLVL.

This clone appeared a few times. This chain joins TRBV5-4 and TRBJ2-1; D call uncertain. Germline V lookup: CDR1 SGHNT, CDR2 YYREEE (reference sequence). This CDR3 contains 15 residues. V was clipped by 2 bases and J by 3 bases, with 12 bases between them. The CDR3 DNA is TGTGCCAGCAGCTTCGCTTTCGCTAGCTACAATGAGCAGTTCTTC. It is translated as CASSFAFASYNEQFF.

The V call is TRBV10-3, the J call TRBJ1-5; D may be TRBD1 (5 bases). Germline CDR1 and CDR2: ENHRY and SYGVKD. The CDR3 contains 17 residues. Trimming shortened V by 0 bases and J by 1 base, and 13 bases separated the two germline ends. The CDR3 region has the DNA TGTGCCATCAGTGAGTCTGACAGTTCCCTGAGCAATCAGCCCCAGCATTTT. It yields the protein CAISESDSSLSNQPQHF.